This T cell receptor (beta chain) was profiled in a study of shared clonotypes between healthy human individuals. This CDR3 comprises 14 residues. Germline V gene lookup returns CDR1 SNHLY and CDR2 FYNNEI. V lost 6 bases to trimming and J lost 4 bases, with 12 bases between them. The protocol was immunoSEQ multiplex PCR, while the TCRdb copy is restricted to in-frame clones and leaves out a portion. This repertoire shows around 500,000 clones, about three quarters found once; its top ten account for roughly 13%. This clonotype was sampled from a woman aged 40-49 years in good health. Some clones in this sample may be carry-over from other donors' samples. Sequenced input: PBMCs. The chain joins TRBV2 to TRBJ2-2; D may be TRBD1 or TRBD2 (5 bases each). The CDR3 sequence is CASSEGLGTGELFF. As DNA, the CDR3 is TGTGCCAGCAGCGAGGGGCTGGGCACCGGGGAGCTGTTTTTT.